This T cell receptor (beta chain) was identified during a study of cytomegalovirus exposure and HLA in healthy donors. The germline gives CDR1 SGHNT, CDR2 YENEEA. The trim removed 2 bases at V and 0 bases at J, leaving 3 bases unmatched. This CDR3 contains 16 residues. Primers included in the PCR were 60 Vbeta and 13 Jbeta primers. This table comes from immunoSEQ multiplex PCR, and its TCRdb copy is limited to in-frame clones, with some not included. This table has about 130,000 clones, more than 70% appearing once. The clonotype comes from a man under 40 in good health and CMV-seronegative. The gene calls are TRBV11-3 and TRBJ2-2, with 7 bases matching TRBD1. Sample: PBMCs. For the CDR3, the DNA is TGTGCCAGCAGCTTAATAGGGGGCGCGAACACCGGGGAGCTGTTTTTT. Amino acid sequence: CASSLIGGANTGELFF.